In its sample, the clone carrying this TCR beta chain was seen a few times. What it recognizes is unknown. Clones were sequenced by immunoSEQ multiplex PCR, and TCRdb holds only the in-frame ones, with some missing. The sample consists of 2,000 to 2,500 clones, approximately 21% of them appearing once. This sample was included in a study of T cells in localized non-small cell lung cancer. Notes on the study in general: When the top 100 tumor clones were examined, a median around 61 of them also appeared in the adjacent lung, which was paired and uninvolved. As only one tumor region underwent sequencing, heterogeneity remains possible.

V shed 5 bases and J shed 5 bases, with 20 bases lying between them. The CDR3 extends over 16 amino acids. Germline V gives CDR1 MNHGY, CDR2 SAAAGT. The chain combines TRBV6-8 with TRBJ2-3; a possible D gene is TRBD1 (6 bases). The sequence was obtained from a man aged 40 to 70 with stage II lung adenocarcinoma. The specimen comprised lung tumor tissue, sampled before any cancer treatment. The DNA for the CDR3 is TGTGCCAGCAGTCCGGGCGTTGGGGCAGGGGAAGATACGCAGTATTTT. Translating it yields CASSPGVGAGEDTQYF.